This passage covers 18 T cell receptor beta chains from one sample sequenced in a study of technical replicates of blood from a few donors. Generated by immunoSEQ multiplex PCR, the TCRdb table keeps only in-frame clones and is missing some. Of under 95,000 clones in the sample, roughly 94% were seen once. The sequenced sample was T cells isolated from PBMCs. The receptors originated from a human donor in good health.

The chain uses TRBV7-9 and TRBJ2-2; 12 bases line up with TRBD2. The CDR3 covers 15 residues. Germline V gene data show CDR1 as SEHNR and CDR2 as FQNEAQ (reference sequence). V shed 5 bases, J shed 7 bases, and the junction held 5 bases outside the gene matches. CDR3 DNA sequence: TGTGCCAGCAGCCACCCTAGCGGGAGGGTCGGGGAGCTGTTTTTT. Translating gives CASSHPSGRVGELFF.

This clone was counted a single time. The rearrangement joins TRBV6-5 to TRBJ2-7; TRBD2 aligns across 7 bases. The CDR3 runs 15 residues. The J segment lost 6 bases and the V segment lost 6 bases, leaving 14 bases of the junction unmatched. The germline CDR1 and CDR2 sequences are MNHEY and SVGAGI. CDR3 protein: CASSHFSGGDGEQYF. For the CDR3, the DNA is TGTGCCAGCAGCCACTTCTCGGGGGGAGACGGCGAGCAGTACTTC.

The DNA of the CDR3 is TGCGCCAGCAGCCCCACCACAGGGGATAGGAGCAATCAGCCCCAGCATTTT. The encoded protein is CASSPTTGDRSNQPQHF. The chain links TRBV5-1 to TRBJ1-5; 7 bases map to TRBD1. The CDR3 spans 17 residues. Germline V gene lookup returns CDR1 SGHRS and CDR2 YFSETQ. Germline trimming cut 4 bases from V and 1 base from J; bases unmatched to any gene: 11.

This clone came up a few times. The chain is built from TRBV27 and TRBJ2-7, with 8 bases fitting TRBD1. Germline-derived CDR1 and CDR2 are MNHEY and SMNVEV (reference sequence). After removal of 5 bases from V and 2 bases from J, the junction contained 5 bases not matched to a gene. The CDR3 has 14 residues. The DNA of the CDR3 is TGTGCCAGCAGTCGAGGGACAGGAGCCTACGAGCAGTACTTC. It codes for CASSRGTGAYEQYF.

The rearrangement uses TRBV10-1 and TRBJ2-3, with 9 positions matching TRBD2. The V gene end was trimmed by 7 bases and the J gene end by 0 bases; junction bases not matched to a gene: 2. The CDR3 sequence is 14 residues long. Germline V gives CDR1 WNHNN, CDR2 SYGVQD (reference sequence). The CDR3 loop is CASKRGASTDTQYF. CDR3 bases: TGCGCCAGCAAGCGGGGGGCAAGCACAGATACGCAGTATTTT.

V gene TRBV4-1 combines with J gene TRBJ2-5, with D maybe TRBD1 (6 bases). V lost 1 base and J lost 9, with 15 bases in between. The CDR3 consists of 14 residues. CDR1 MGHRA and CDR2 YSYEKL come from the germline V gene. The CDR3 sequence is CASSQVRDIGAQYF. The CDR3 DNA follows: TGCGCCAGCAGCCAAGTGAGGGACATTGGGGCCCAGTACTTC.

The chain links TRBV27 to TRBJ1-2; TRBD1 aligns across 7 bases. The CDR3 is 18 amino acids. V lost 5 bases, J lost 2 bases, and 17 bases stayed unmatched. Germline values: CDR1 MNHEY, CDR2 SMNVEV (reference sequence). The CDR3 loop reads CASSLRGIRQGFNYGYTF. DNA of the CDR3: TGTGCCAGCAGTCTAAGGGGGATACGACAGGGATTCAACTATGGCTACACCTTC.

CDR3 nucleotides: TGTGCCAGCAAGAGGGCCGCCGCGCCGACAGATACGCAGTATTTT. Translating gives CASKRAAAPTDTQYF. The rearrangement links TRBV6-5 to TRBJ2-3; TRBD2 might be the D (5 bases). The V and J ends lost 7 bases and 3 bases respectively, with 17 bases between them. Germline lookup yields CDR1 MNHEY and CDR2 SVGAGI. This CDR3 spans 15 amino acids.

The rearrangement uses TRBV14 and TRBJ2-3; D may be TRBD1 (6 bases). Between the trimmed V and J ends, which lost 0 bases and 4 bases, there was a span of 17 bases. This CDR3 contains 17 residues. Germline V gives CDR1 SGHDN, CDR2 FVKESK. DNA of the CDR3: TGTGCCAGCAGCCAAGATTCACTAGGGGGTGGCGCAGATACGCAGTATTTT. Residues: CASSQDSLGGGADTQYF. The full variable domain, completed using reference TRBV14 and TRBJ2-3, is EAGVTQFPSHSVIEKGQTVTLRCDPISGHDNLYWYRRVMGKEIKFLLHFVKESKQDESGMPNNRFLAERTGGTYSTLKVQPAELEDSGVYFCASSQDSLGGGADTQYFGPGTRLTVL.

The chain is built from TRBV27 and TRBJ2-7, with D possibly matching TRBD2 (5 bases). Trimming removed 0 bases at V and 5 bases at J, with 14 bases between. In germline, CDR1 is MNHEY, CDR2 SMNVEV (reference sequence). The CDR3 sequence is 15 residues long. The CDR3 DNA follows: TGTGCCAGCAGTTTATCGGCCGGGATTGGCCACGAGCAGTACTTC. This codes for CASSLSAGIGHEQYF.

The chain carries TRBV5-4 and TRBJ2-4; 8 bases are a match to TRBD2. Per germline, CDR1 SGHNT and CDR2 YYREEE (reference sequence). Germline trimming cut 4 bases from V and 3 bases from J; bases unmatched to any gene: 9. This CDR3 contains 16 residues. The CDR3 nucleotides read TGTGCCAGCAGCCCAGGGACTAGGAGTATCAAAAACATTCAGTACTTC. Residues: CASSPGTRSIKNIQYF.

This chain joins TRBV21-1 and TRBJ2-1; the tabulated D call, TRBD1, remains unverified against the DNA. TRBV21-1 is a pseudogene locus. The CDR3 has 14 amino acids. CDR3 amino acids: CASIADRESNEQFF. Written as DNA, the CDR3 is TGTGCCAGCATTGCCGACAGGGAGAGTAATGAGCAGTTCTTC.

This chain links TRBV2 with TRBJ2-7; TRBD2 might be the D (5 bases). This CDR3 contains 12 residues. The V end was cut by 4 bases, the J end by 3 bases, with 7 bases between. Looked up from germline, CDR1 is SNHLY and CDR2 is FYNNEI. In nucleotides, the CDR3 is TGTGCCAGCAGTGGTGGGAGCTACGAGCAGTACTTC. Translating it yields CASSGGSYEQYF.

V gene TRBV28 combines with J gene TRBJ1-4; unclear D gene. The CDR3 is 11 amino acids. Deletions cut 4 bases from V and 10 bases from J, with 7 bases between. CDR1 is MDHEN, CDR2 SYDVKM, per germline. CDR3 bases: TGTGCCAGCAGTTCAGTAGCAAAACTGTTTTTT. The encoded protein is CASSSVAKLFF.

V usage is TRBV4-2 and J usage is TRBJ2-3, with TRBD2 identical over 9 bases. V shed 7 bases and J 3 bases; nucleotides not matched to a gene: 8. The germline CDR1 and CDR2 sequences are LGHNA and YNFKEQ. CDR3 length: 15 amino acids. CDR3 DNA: TGTGCCAGCACCATAGCGGGGGCATGGACAGATACGCAGTATTTT. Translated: CASTIAGAWTDTQYF.

The CDR3 DNA is TGTGCCAGCAGCCAAGATAGAACGGGGGCAGGGGGTACGCAGTATTTT. The encoded protein is CASSQDRTGAGGTQYF. The gene calls are TRBV4-2 and TRBJ2-3; D possibly corresponds to TRBD1 (7 bases). The CDR3 is made up of 16 amino acids. The germline CDR1 and CDR2 sequences are LGHNA and YNFKEQ. With 0 bases removed from V and 8 bases from J, the gap between germline ends came to 18 bases.

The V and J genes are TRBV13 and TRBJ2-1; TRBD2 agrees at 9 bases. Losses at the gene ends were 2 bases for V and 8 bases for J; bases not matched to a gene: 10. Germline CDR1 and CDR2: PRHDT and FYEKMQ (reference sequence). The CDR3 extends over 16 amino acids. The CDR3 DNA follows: TGTGCCAGCAGCTTACGGGCGGGGGGGCTTAGTTATGAGCAGTTCTTC. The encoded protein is CASSLRAGGLSYEQFF.

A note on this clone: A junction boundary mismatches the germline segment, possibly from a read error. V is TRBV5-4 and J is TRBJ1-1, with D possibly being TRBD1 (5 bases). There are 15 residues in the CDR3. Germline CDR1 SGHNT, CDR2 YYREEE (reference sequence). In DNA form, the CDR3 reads TGTGCCAGCAGCTGGGGGGGATTGTCGAACAATGAAGCTTTCTTT. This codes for CASSWGGLSNNEAFF.